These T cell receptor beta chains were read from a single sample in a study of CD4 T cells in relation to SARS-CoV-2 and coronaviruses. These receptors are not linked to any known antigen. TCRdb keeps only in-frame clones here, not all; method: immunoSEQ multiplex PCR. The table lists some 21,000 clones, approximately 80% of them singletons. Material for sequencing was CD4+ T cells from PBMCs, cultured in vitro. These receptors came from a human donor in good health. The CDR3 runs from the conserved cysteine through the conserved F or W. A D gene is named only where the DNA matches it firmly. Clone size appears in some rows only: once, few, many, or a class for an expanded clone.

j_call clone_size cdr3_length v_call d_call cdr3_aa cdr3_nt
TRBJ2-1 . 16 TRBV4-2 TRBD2 CASSQLAGGDYNEQFF TGTGCCAGCAGCCAATTAGCGGGAGGGGATTACAATGAGCAGTTCTTC
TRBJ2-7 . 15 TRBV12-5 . CASGLGRMSGDEQYF TGTGCTAGTGGTTTGGGACGGATGTCCGGGGACGAGCAGTACTTC
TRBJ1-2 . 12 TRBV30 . CARGTSGVRYTF TGTGCCCGAGGGACATCAGGGGTCCGCTACACCTTC
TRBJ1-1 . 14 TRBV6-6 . CASSYETAYTEAFF TGTGCCAGCAGTTACGAGACGGCTTACACTGAAGCTTTCTTT
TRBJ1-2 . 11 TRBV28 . CASSRSSGYTF TGTGCCAGCAGCCGGAGTTCTGGCTACACCTTC
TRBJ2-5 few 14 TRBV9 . CASSLGLAQETQYF TGTGCCAGCAGCCTCGGATTGGCCCAAGAGACCCAGTACTTC
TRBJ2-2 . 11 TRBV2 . CASAYTGELFF TGTGCCAGCGCCTACACCGGGGAGCTGTTTTTT
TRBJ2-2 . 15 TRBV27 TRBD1 CASSTGQGRTGELFF TGTGCCAGCAGTACAGGACAGGGGCGGACCGGGGAGCTGTTTTTT
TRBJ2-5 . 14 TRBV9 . CASSPGTAQETQYF TGTGCCAGCAGCCCCGGGACGGCACAAGAGACCCAGTACTTC
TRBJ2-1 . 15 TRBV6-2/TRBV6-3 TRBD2 CASSYPSGPRSEQFF TGTGCCAGCAGTTACCCTAGCGGCCCCCGGAGTGAGCAGTTCTTC
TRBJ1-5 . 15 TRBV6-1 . CASSDRDAGNQPQHF TGTGCCAGCAGTGACCGGGACGCCGGCAATCAGCCCCAGCATTTT
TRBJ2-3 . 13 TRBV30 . CAWRATDTDTQYF TGTGCCTGGAGAGCTACAGACACAGATACGCAGTATTTT
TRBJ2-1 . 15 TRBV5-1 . CASSLGGPSFDEQFF TGCGCCAGCAGCTTGGGGGGGCCTTCGTTCGATGAGCAGTTCTTC
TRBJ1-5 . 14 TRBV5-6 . CASSWGRTGQPQHF TGTGCCAGCAGCTGGGGCAGGACCGGGCAGCCCCAGCATTTT
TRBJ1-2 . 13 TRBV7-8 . CASSLGRTYGYTF TGTGCCAGCAGCTTAGGACGGACCTATGGCTACACCTTC
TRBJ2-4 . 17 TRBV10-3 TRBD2 CAISRTGTSGTQNIQYF TGTGCCATCAGTAGAACCGGGACTAGCGGGACCCAGAACATTCAGTACTTC
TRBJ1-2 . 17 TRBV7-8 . CASSLARFGQDRYGYTF TGTGCCAGCAGCTTAGCGCGTTTCGGGCAGGACCGATATGGCTACACCTTC
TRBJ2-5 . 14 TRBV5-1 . CASSSKDGQETQYF TGCGCCAGCAGCTCCAAGGACGGACAAGAGACCCAGTACTTC
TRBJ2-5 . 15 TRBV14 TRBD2 CASSPLGLAEETQYF TGTGCCAGCAGCCCACTGGGACTAGCGGAAGAGACCCAGTACTTC
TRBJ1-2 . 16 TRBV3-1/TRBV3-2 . CATRGGVGLNYDGYTF TGTGCCACCCGGGGTGGGGTCGGTTTAAACTATGATGGCTACACCTTC
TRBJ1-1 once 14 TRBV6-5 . CASSYTKGRTEAFF TGTGCCAGCAGTTACACTAAGGGGAGGACTGAAGCTTTCTTT
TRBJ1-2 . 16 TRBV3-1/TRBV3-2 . CASSQESGGPNYGYTF TGTGCCAGCAGCCAAGAAAGTGGCGGTCCTAACTATGGCTACACCTTC
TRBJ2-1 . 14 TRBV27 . CASSLNRASNEQFF TGTGCCAGCAGTTTAAACAGGGCGAGCAATGAGCAGTTCTTC
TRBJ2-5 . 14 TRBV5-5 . CASSWLASQETQYF TGTGCCAGCAGCTGGTTAGCGAGCCAAGAGACCCAGTACTTC
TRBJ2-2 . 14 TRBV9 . CASSGTGMTGELFF TGTGCCAGCAGCGGGACCGGGATGACCGGGGAGCTGTTTTTT
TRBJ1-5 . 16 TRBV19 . CASSSRQQGSNQPQHF TGTGCCAGTAGCTCGAGACAGCAGGGAAGCAATCAGCCCCAGCATTTT
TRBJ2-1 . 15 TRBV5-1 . CASSVDPAPYNEQFF TGCGCCAGCAGCGTGGACCCTGCCCCATACAATGAGCAGTTCTTC
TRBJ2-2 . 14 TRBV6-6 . CASKTARDTGELFF TGTGCCAGCAAAACCGCGCGGGACACCGGGGAGCTGTTTTTT
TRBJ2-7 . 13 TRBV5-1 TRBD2 CASSPTSGSEQYF TGCGCCAGCAGCCCGACTAGCGGGTCCGAGCAGTACTTC
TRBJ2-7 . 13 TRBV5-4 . CASSLAGRSEQYF TGTGCCAGCAGCTTGGCGGGTCGGAGCGAGCAGTACTTC
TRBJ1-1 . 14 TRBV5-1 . CASSFTWGGTEAFF TGCGCCAGCAGCTTCACATGGGGTGGCACTGAAGCTTTCTTT
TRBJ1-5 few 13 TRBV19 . CASSMWRDQPQHF TGTGCCAGTAGTATGTGGCGGGATCAGCCCCAGCATTTT